This TCR beta chain was recovered during a study of blood T cells in healthy people across ages (dated by TCRdb to between 2014 and 2017). Study-level background: Template switching captured roughly one uniquely barcoded TCR beta cDNA molecule per two T cells in model experiments. For two donors (one aged 18 to 29 and one aged 80 or older), the study analyzed two additional independent replicas of 1 million unique cDNA reads from the same blood draw. To avoid experimental bias, donors of different ages were randomly spread across the sequencing lanes. Donors were grouped into four age groups: young (average 16 years), middle-aged (39), aged (about 60) and long-lived (about 82). Age-related changes in TCR beta repertoire diversity were measured in the study by deep sequencing normalized with unique cDNA molecular identifiers.

Donors were about 36 systemically healthy Caucasian individuals from Russia aged roughly 6 to 90 years. Roughly 9.5 milliliters of peripheral blood were drawn from each donor into EDTA-treated Vacutainer tubes. PBMCs were isolated by Ficoll-Paque density-gradient centrifugation, with at least 6 million obtained per sample. Trizol reagent was used to extract total RNA from the PBMCs, yielding at least 5 micrograms per sample. The percentages of naive CD45RAhigh/CD27high T cells were determined by flow cytometry on a PBMC aliquot from every donor. The method behind the library was 5' RACE. The data were produced on an Illumina HiSeq 2500. The second PCR ran for roughly 7 to 12 cycles and used a J-beta primer mix along with a sample-barcoded 5' primer. Each TCR beta cDNA molecule received a unique molecular identifier from a template-switch 5' adaptor carrying 12 random nucleotides. At least 2.5 million CDR3-containing paired-end reads were obtained from each sample. All of the RNA was converted into first-strand cDNA using the Mint cDNA synthesis kit, with a TRBC-specific oligonucleotide serving as the primer. Following uracil-DNA glycosylase treatment, all cDNA underwent a first 18-cycle PCR with the universal primers M1SS and BC2_uni_R. The original methods were these. For normalization, 1 million high-quality reads, each with a distinct molecular identifier, were randomly selected from each sample. Reads with shared molecular identifiers were discarded instead of being binned into consensus sequences. MiTCR, run with a Q25 quality threshold and the strictest error-elimination algorithm, handled CDR3 identification, clonotype clustering and error correction. A nonparametric unseen species model with Euler transformation was used to estimate lower-bound total TCR beta diversity. The public reads were reprocessed in TCRdb via fastp at Q25 and MiXCR, keeping in-frame beta chains. A single entry per CDR3 protein holds the most common genes and DNA from its merged rows. These V and J calls are TCRdb output, not the study's own analysis. The sample table lists 700,000 to 850,000 distinct CDR3 sequences, 40% to 65% of them with a count of one. Roughly two fifths of the sample rests with the top ten.

V gives up 3 bases and J gives up 4 bases, and the segment between their germline ends measures 17 bases. Inclusive of the bounding cysteine and phenylalanine, the CDR3 is 15 residues long. The DNA shown is the 45-base CDR3, in frame from base 1. CDR1 and CDR2, looked up from the germline V gene, are SGHDT and YYEEEE. Notes on this clonotype: The target of this receptor is not known. Base quality data are lacking; no much larger clone is found one base away.

General study outcomes and caveats: Estimates of total diversity from one million sequenced T cells were regarded as lower bounds and underestimates. The percentage of naive T cells measured by flow cytometry correlated strongly with observed TCR beta diversity. As age increased, observed TCR beta diversity per million T cells dropped in a roughly linear way, and a significant reduction was already evident by age 40. The long-lived group showed more naive CD4+ T cells, fewer expanded clones and increased TCR diversity than the aged group, suggesting age selection. Since profiling was done on bulk unsorted PBMCs, naive and antigen-experienced compartments could not be conclusively compared. Donor CMV infection status was unknown, potentially confounding age-related changes in expanded clonotypes.

The source of this sequence is a man aged 80 or over in good health. The chain uses TRBV5-6 and TRBJ2-7; a weak D assignment points to TRBD1 (5 bases agree). Sequencing was performed on blood. Here the CDR3 is given as CASSSAAGSTYEQYF. The sequenced DNA: TGTGCCAGCAGCTCGGCGGCAGGGTCTACGTACGAGCAGTACTTC.